Described below is a single TCR beta chain sequence and its context. Clones were read by immunoSEQ multiplex PCR, and TCRdb kept only the in-frame ones, dropping some. The sample has 90,000 to 130,000 clones; around 89% are singletons. V was shortened by 5 bases and J by 5 bases, with 12 bases between the two germline ends. The germline gives CDR1 SQVTM, CDR2 ANQGSEA. This CDR3 spans 12 amino acids. The sample comes from a study of blood T cell repertoires in COVID-19. The TCR was taken from a woman between 45 and 65 years old with acute or convalescent COVID-19. The V and J genes are TRBV29-1 and TRBJ2-5, with a possible D match to TRBD2 (6 bases). Sample: peripheral blood. The CDR3: CSVRDFRETQYF. Here the CDR3 DNA reads TGCAGCGTTAGGGACTTCAGGGAGACCCAGTACTTC.